This record covers a single T cell receptor beta chain. The antigen remains undetermined. Primers included in the PCR were 60 Vbeta and 13 Jbeta primers. The repertoire was sequenced with immunoSEQ multiplex PCR; TCRdb's copy has only in-frame clones and lacks some. The data hold over 150,000 clones, with more than 80% observed a single time. The sample originates from a study of cytomegalovirus exposure and HLA in healthy donors. Turning to the study itself: An early release of data contained about 85 million unique TCRs, which came from HLA-typed donors.

Whole-study findings and limits: Presence/absence analyses assumed roughly uniform sequencing depth across donors, which may not hold. Indistinguishable V segments, including TRBV6-2 and TRBV6-3, were excluded.

Germline V lookup: CDR1 ENHRY, CDR2 SYGVKD. This CDR3 is built from 15 residues. Trimming removed 4 bases at V and 0 bases at J, with 9 bases between. Input material: PBMCs. This receptor was taken from a woman aged 45-65 years in good health and CMV-seronegative. The genes are TRBV10-3 and TRBJ2-2, with D tentatively TRBD2 (6 bases). This CDR3 reads CAISVGTPNTGELFF. The CDR3 DNA follows: TGTGCCATCAGTGTAGGGACTCCGAACACCGGGGAGCTGTTTTTT.